The clone carrying this T cell receptor beta chain was counted ten times or more. Time point described: sample taken at primary tumor resection. No cells were sorted before sequencing. The whole RNA sequenced was extracted from tumor, nontumor lung or frozen PBMC. Untreated early-stage non-small cell lung cancer patients, over 55 in total, were the donors. V lost 0 bases and J lost 6, with 11 bases in between. The germline CDR1 and CDR2 sequences are PRHDT and FYEKMQ (reference sequence). This CDR3 comprises 14 residues. A distinct unique molecular identifier was carried by each TCR cDNA molecule. One entry per CDR3 protein results from TCRdb running MiXCR on the 5' RACE reads. Of under 50,000 distinct CDR3 sequences listed, roughly 5.5% are singletons. These data are taken from a study of spatial heterogeneity in lung cancer.

The chain links TRBV13 to TRBJ1-1; possibly TRBD1 for D (5 bases). The sample consisted of PBMCs, taken at surgery. The origin of this receptor is a female donor with early-stage non-small cell lung cancer. CDR3 region: CASSLGLGVAEAFF. In DNA form, the CDR3 reads TGTGCCAGCAGCTTAGGATTGGGGGTGGCTGAAGCTTTCTTT.